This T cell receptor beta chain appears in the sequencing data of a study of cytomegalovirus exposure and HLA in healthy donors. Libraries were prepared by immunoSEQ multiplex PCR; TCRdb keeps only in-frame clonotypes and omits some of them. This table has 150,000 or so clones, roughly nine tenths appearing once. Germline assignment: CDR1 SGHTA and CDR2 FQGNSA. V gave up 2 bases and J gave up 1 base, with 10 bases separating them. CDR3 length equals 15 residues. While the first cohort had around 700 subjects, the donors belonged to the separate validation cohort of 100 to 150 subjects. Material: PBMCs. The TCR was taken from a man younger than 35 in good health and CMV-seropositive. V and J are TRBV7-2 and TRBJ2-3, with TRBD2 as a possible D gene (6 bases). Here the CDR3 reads CASSLRSGGTDTQYF. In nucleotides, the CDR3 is TGTGCCAGCAGCTTAAGATCGGGAGGCACAGATACGCAGTATTTT. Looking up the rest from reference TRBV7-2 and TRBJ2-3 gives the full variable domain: GAGVSQSPSNKVTEKGKDVELRCDPISGHTALYWYRQSLGQGLEFLIYFQGNSAPDKSGLPSDRFSAERTGGSVSTLTIQRTQQEDSAVYLCASSLRSGGTDTQYFGPGTRLTVL.